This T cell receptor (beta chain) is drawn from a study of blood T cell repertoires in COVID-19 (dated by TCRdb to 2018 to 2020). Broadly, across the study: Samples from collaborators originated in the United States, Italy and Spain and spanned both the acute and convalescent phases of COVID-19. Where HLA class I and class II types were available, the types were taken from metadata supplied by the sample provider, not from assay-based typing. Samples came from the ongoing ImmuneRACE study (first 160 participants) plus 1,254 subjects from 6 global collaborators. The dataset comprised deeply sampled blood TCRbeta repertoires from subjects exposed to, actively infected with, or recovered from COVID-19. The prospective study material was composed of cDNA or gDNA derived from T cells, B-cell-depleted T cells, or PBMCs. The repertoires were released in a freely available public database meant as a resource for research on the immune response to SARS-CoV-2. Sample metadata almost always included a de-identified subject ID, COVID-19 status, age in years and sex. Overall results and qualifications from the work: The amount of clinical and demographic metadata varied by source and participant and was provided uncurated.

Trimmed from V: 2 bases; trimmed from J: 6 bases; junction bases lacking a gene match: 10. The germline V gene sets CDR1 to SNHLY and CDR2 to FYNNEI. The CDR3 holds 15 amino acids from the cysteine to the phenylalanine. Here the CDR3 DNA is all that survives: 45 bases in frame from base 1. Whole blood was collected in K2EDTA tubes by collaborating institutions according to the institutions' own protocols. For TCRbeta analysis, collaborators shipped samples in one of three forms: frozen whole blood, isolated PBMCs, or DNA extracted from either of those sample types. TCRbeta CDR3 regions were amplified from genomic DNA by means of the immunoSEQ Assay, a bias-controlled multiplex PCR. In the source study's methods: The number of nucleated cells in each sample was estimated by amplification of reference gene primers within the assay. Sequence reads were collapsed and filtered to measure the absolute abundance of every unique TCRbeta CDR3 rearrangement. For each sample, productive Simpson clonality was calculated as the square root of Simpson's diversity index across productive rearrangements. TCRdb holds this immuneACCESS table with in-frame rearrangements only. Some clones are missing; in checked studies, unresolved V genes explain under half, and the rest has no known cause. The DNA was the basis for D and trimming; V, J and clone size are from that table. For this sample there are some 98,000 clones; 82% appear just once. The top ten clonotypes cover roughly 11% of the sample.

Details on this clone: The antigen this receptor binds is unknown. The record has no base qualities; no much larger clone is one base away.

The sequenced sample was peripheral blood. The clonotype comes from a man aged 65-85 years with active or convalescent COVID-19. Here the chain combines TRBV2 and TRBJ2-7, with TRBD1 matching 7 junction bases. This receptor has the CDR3 CASSEPAGGNGEQYF. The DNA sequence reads TGTGCCAGCAGTGAACCGGCAGGGGGTAACGGCGAGCAGTACTTC.